A selection of T cell receptor beta chains follows, all from one sample in a study of blood T cell repertoires in COVID-19. Sequencing used immunoSEQ multiplex PCR; TCRdb keeps in-frame clones, though not all of them. The table shows over 10,000 clones, with about nine tenths occurring only once. Sequenced input: peripheral blood. These receptor sequences come from a human donor in a cohort sampled during active COVID-19. Each CDR3 is given with its conserved first and last residue. The order of the fields is V gene, clone size, J gene, CDR3 length, D gene, CDR3 DNA, CDR3 protein. A D gene is named only where the DNA matches it firmly. Size is omitted from some rows. Given values are once, few, many or a class for expanded clones.

>TRBV7-9|once|TRBJ1-1|18|TRBD1
TGTGCCAGCAGCTCTCGAACGATCAGACAGGGGATTGCAGCTGAAGCTTTCTTT
CASSSRTIRQGIAAEAFF
>TRBV6-5|.|TRBJ2-7|14|TRBD1
TGTGCCAGCAGTTCGGACAGGAGCTCCTACGAGCAGTACTTC
CASSSDRSSYEQYF
>TRBV5-1|.|TRBJ2-1|15|TRBD2
TGCGCCAGCAGCCCAACTAGCGGGGCCATAAATGAGCAGTTCTTC
CASSPTSGAINEQFF
>TRBV6-5|.|TRBJ1-1|13|TRBD1
TGTGCCAGCAGTCCAGGGGGCGGAACTGAAGCTTTCTTT
CASSPGGGTEAFF
>TRBV2|.|TRBJ1-5|14|.
TGTGCCAGCAGTCGATCCAGGGGTAATCAGCCCCAGCATTTT
CASSRSRGNQPQHF
>TRBV10-3|.|TRBJ1-3|16|.
TGTGCCATCAGTGAGTCCGGGGAGGTCGGTGGAAACACCATATATTTT
CAISESGEVGGNTIYF
>TRBV7-6|.|TRBJ1-6|15|.
TGTGCCAGCAGCTTAGCTCGCTCCTATAATTCACCCCTCCACTTT
CASSLARSYNSPLHF
>TRBV19|.|TRBJ1-5|16|TRBD1
TGTGCCAGTAGTCTGATGGACAGGGGGGACAATCAGCCCCAGCATTTT
CASSLMDRGDNQPQHF
>TRBV7-9|once|TRBJ2-5|13|.
TGTGCCAGCAAGCCCCCGGGGGGCTGGGCCCAGTACTTC
CASKPPGGWAQYF
>TRBV30|.|TRBJ1-5|15|.
TGTGCCTGGATGAAAGTACAGGGTTCTTATCAGCCCCAGCATTTT
CAWMKVQGSYQPQHF
>TRBV15|.|TRBJ2-2|15|.
TGTGCCACCAGCAGAACAAGACAGTACACCGGGGAGCTGTTTTTT
CATSRTRQYTGELFF
>TRBV7-9|.|TRBJ2-7|14|TRBD1
TGTGCCAGCAGCTACCGGACAGGGGGGTACGAGCAGTACTTC
CASSYRTGGYEQYF
>TRBV7-2|.|TRBJ2-3|13|TRBD2
TGTGCCAGCAGCTTAGATCGGCGGGGGGGGCTGTATTTT
CASSLDRRGGLYF
>TRBV7-9|.|TRBJ2-2|15|.
TGTGCCAGCAGCTACCCGGGGTCGAACACCGGGGAGCTGTTTTTT
CASSYPGSNTGELFF
>TRBV7-9|.|TRBJ1-5|18|.
TGTGCCAGCAGCTTTTGGAGGGGGGGTTTGAGTGGCAATCAGCCCCAGCATTTT
CASSFWRGGLSGNQPQHF
>TRBV5-6|.|TRBJ2-1|15|TRBD1
TGTGCCAGCAGCTTGGGAGGACAGGGCGGTAATGAGCAGTTCTTC
CASSLGGQGGNEQFF
>TRBV10-3|once|TRBJ1-2|14|.
TGTGCCATCAGTGGCGGCAGGACAAACTATGGCTACACCTTC
CAISGGRTNYGYTF
>TRBV10-3|.|TRBJ2-1|12|.
TGTGCCATCAGTGAGGCGGGCGATGAGCAGTTCTTC
CAISEAGDEQFF
>TRBV5-1|.|TRBJ1-2|13|.
TGCGCCAGCGGTAGGGAAGGGGGAAGCGGCTACACCTTC
CASGREGGSGYTF
>TRBV3-1/TRBV3-2|.|TRBJ1-6|14|TRBD1
TGTGCCAGCAGCCTTGGGACAGGAGATTCACCCCTCCACTTT
CASSLGTGDSPLHF
>TRBV13|.|TRBJ2-1|15|TRBD2
TGTGCCAGCAGCTTGGGACTAGCGGAGCTCAATGAGCAGTTCTTC
CASSLGLAELNEQFF
>TRBV20-1|.|TRBJ2-5|10|.
TGCAGTGCTACAGAAGAGACCCAGTACTTC
CSATEETQYF
>TRBV7-3|.|TRBJ2-2|13|.
TGTGCCAGCAGCTTATCCAGCACCGGGGAGCTGTTTTTT
CASSLSSTGELFF
>TRBV6-1|.|TRBJ2-7|15|.
TGTGCCAGCAGTGAACCTAGCCAGGGCCAGGGGGAGCAGTACTTC
CASSEPSQGQGEQYF
>TRBV9|few|TRBJ1-1|14|TRBD1
TGTGCCAGCAGCGGGGACAGTCTAAACACTGAAGCTTTCTTT
CASSGDSLNTEAFF
>TRBV2|.|TRBJ2-5|11|.
TGTGCCAGCTGCCCAGAAGAGACCCAGTACTTC
CASCPEETQYF
>TRBV5-1|.|TRBJ1-6|15|.
TGCGCCAGCAGCCAAGGACGCCAGGGTAATTCACCCCTCCACTTT
CASSQGRQGNSPLHF
>TRBV6-5|.|TRBJ1-3|15|.
TGTGCCAGCACTTTACGCTTGGGGCGGGAAAACACCATATATTTT
CASTLRLGRENTIYF
>TRBV28|.|TRBJ1-4|14|TRBD1
TGTGCCAGCAGTTTTCAACAGGGGAATGAAAAACTGTTTTTT
CASSFQQGNEKLFF
>TRBV5-8|.|TRBJ2-3|16|TRBD2
TGTGCCAGCAGCTCCCTAGCGGGGGGCGATACAGATACGCAGTATTTT
CASSSLAGGDTDTQYF
>TRBV28|.|TRBJ1-1|14|TRBD1
TGTGCCAGCAGTTTTGTCAGGGGGCGGCCTGAAGCTTTCTTT
CASSFVRGRPEAFF
>TRBV15|.|TRBJ1-5|16|TRBD1
TGTGCCACCAGCACTTCGTTACAGGGGACCAATCAGCCCCAGCATTTT
CATSTSLQGTNQPQHF
>TRBV25-1|.|TRBJ1-1|14|TRBD1
TGTGCCAGCAGCCCAGGGGGCTTGGACACTGAAGCTTTCTTT
CASSPGGLDTEAFF
>TRBV19|.|TRBJ2-2|16|TRBD1
TGTGCCAGTAGTACCCTCGGGACAGCCAACACCGGGGAGCTGTTTTTT
CASSTLGTANTGELFF
>TRBV6-5|.|TRBJ2-2|15|TRBD2
TGTGCCAGCAGTTACGAACTAGCGGGAGCCGGGGAGCTGTTTTTT
CASSYELAGAGELFF
>TRBV7-2|.|TRBJ2-5|14|.
TGTGCCAGCAGCTTAGGTCCGCGAGCGCAGACCCAGTACTTC
CASSLGPRAQTQYF
>TRBV11-3|once|TRBJ2-7|13|.
TGTGCCAGCAGCCACGACCCAGGGTCCGAGCAGTACTTC
CASSHDPGSEQYF
>TRBV6-2/TRBV6-3|.|TRBJ2-3|11|.
TGTGCCAGCAGTTACGGCAGTACGCAGTATTTT
CASSYGSTQYF
>TRBV27|.|TRBJ2-3|16|TRBD2
TGTGCCAGCACCACGTTAGCGGGAGGTCCGACAGATACGCAGTATTTT
CASTTLAGGPTDTQYF
>TRBV9|.|TRBJ1-1|15|.
TGTGCCAGCAGCCCCACGGGACAACCGAACACTGAAGCTTTCTTT
CASSPTGQPNTEAFF
>TRBV14|.|TRBJ2-7|15|TRBD2
TGTGCCAGCAGCGTACTAGCGGGAGGGCGTACCGAGCAGTACTTC
CASSVLAGGRTEQYF
>TRBV4-1|.|TRBJ2-7|18|.
TGCGCCAGCAGCCAAGGGCGGCAAGGACTGACACCCCCTGGGGAGCAGTACTTC
CASSQGRQGLTPPGEQYF
>TRBV28|few|TRBJ2-1|15|TRBD1
TGTGCCAGCAGTTCACGGACAGGGGGGATGGATGAGCAGTTCTTC
CASSSRTGGMDEQFF
>TRBV4-3|.|TRBJ2-7|14|.
TGCGCCAGCAGCCTCCGACATACTTACTACGAGCAGTACTTC
CASSLRHTYYEQYF
>TRBV28|.|TRBJ2-1|16|TRBD2
TGTGCCAGCAGCCCCACCGGGACTAGCGGGGCTGGTGAGCAGTTCTTC
CASSPTGTSGAGEQFF
>TRBV29-1|few|TRBJ1-2|11|.
TGCAGCTTTACTAATAACTATGGCTACACCTTC
CSFTNNYGYTF
>TRBV27|.|TRBJ1-1|13|TRBD1
TGTGCCAGCAGTTCTCACTCACAGGGGGAGGCTTTCTTT
CASSSHSQGEAFF
>TRBV6-5|.|TRBJ2-3|14|TRBD2
TGTGCCAGCAGAGTAGCGGGAGGGCCAGATACGCAGTATTTT
CASRVAGGPDTQYF
>TRBV11-2|once|TRBJ2-7|15|.
TGTGCCAGCAGCTACAGGGAGGGGGGCTCCTACGAGCAGTACTTC
CASSYREGGSYEQYF
>TRBV29-1|.|TRBJ1-2|14|TRBD1
TGCAGCGTGTCTTCGGGACAGGGGGATCATGGCTACACCTTC
CSVSSGQGDHGYTF
>TRBV13|.|TRBJ2-7|17|TRBD2
TGTGCCAGCAGCTCCGCCCCGGGCGGGAGCCCCTCCTACGAGCAGTACTTC
CASSSAPGGSPSYEQYF
>TRBV7-2|.|TRBJ1-2|14|TRBD1
TGTGCCAGCAGCGCCCGACAGGGTCGTGATGGCTACACCTTC
CASSARQGRDGYTF
>TRBV30|.|TRBJ1-4|14|TRBD1
TGTGCCTGGAGTTTAGGGGGCTTAAGGGAAAAACTGTTTTTT
CAWSLGGLREKLFF
>TRBV6-1|.|TRBJ2-7|15|TRBD1
TGTGCCAGCAGTGAATCCATGGGACAGTCGTTCGAGCAGTACTTC
CASSESMGQSFEQYF
>TRBV18|.|TRBJ2-1|13|TRBD2
TGTGCCAGCTCACCGGGAGGGCAAAATGAGCAGTTCTTC
CASSPGGQNEQFF
>TRBV7-3|.|TRBJ2-5|16|.
TGTGCCAGCAGCCAGAGGGGGGAGGGACCAGGAGAGACCCAGTACTTC
CASSQRGEGPGETQYF
>TRBV6-6|.|TRBJ2-7|16|TRBD2
TGTGCCAGCAGTTACTCCACCGGGACTAGCGGCTACGAGCAGTACTTC
CASSYSTGTSGYEQYF
>TRBV10-2|.|TRBJ1-4|14|.
TGCGCCAGCAGTGAGAAGGGGGGAGGGGAAAAACTGTTTTTT
CASSEKGGGEKLFF
>TRBV2|.|TRBJ2-7|15|TRBD1
TGTGCCAGCAGTGAATTTGGGACAGGGATAGGAGAGCAGTACTTC
CASSEFGTGIGEQYF